The 5 T cell receptor beta chains given below trace back to one sample, sequenced in a study of control samples from healthy donors and cancer patients (dated by TCRdb to about 2020). Library construction relied on the immunoSEQ multiplex PCR assay. TCRdb's version of the immuneACCESS table is confined to in-frame rearrangements and falls short of the full clone set. An unresolved V gene accounts for under half of the shortfall where checked; the remainder is of unknown origin. The sample table records 150,000 or so clones; about 87% of these occur just once. The ten biggest clones cover approximately 12% of the sample. The sample comprised blood. These receptors were collected from a man aged 30-40 years in good health.

The CDR3: CATSRLGEEQYF. CDR3 DNA sequence: TGTGCCACCAGCAGGCTCGGGGAAGAGCAGTACTTC. The chain couples TRBV15 to TRBJ2-7; tentative D call: TRBD2 (5 bases). The V end was cut by 3 bases, the J end by 7 bases, with 10 bases between. CDR1 and CDR2 (germline): LNHNV, YYDKDF (reference sequence). CDR3 length: 12 residues.

The chain recombines TRBV9 with TRBJ2-2; 9 bases agree with TRBD1. CDR3 length: 16 residues. Trimming cost V 5 bases and J 3 bases; bases outside gene matches: 8. In germline, CDR1 is SGDLS, CDR2 YYNGEE. CDR3 bases: TGTGCCAGCAGGGGGGCGGGACAGGGTTACACCGGGGAGCTGTTTTTT. It yields the protein CASRGAGQGYTGELFF.

Only a few counts were recorded for this clone. The chain recombines TRBV11-1 with TRBJ2-1; 8 bases agree with TRBD2. This CDR3 has 14 residues. J gave up 6 bases and V 5 bases, and 6 bases lay outside the gene matches. The V gene's germline CDR1 is SGHAT and CDR2 FQDESV (reference sequence). CDR3 sequence (DNA): TGTGCCAGCAGCCTTACTAGCGGACTCAATGAGCAGTTCTTC. As protein: CASSLTSGLNEQFF.

This chain connects TRBV7-9 to TRBJ1-1, with 7 positions matching TRBD1. The CDR3 sequence is 14 residues long. Germline V gene data show CDR1 as SEHNR and CDR2 as FQNEAQ (reference sequence). The ends lost 2 bases at V and 8 bases at J; junction bases unmatched: 8. DNA of the CDR3: TGTGCCAGCAGCTTAAGTCGACAGGGTTCCGAAGCTTTCTTT. Protein: CASSLSRQGSEAFF.

This clone rates as medium-sized (0.01 to 0.1%). The chain couples TRBV7-9 to TRBJ1-2; D perhaps matches TRBD1 (5 bases). V lost 1 base and J lost 4, with 13 bases in between. This CDR3 comprises 15 residues. The germline CDR1 and CDR2 sequences are SEHNR and FQNEAQ (reference sequence). The chain's CDR3 is CASSLGDGALYGYTF. CDR3 sequence (DNA): TGTGCCAGCAGCTTAGGAGACGGGGCCCTCTATGGCTACACCTTC. Drawing the rest from reference TRBV7-9 and TRBJ1-2, the complete variable domain is DTGVSQNPRHKITKRGQNVTFRCDPISEHNRLYWYRQTLGQGPEFLTYFQNEAQLEKSRLLSDRFSAERPKGSFSTLEIQRTEQGDSAMYLCASSLGDGALYGYTFGSGTRLTVV.